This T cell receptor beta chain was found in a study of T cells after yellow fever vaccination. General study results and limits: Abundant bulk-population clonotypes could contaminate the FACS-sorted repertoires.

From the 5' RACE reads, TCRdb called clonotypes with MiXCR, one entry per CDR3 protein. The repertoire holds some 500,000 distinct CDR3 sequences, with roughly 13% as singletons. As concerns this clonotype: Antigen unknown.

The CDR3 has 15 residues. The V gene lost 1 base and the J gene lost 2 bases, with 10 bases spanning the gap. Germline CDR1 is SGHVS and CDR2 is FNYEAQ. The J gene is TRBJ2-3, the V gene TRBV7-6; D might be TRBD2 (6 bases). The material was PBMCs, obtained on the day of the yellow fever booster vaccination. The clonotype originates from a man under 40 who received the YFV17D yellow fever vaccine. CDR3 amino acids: CASSLGTTHTDTQYF. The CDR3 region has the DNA TGTGCCAGCAGCTTAGGGACTACCCACACAGATACGCAGTATTTT.